Listed below are T cell receptor beta chains from one sample, sequenced in a study of T cells in Graves' hyperthyroidism and ophthalmopathy. TCRdb used MiXCR to reprocess the multiplex PCR reads, holding one entry per CDR3 protein. The sample has fewer than 450,000 distinct CDR3 sequences, about 18% seen once. The sample was blood. These receptors were obtained from a man between 18 and 29 years old with Graves' ophthalmopathy. Both conserved end residues are part of each CDR3. The order of the fields is V gene, D gene, clone size, J gene, CDR3 DNA, CDR3 protein. A D gene is named only where the DNA matches it firmly. Only some rows state a clone size, as once, few, many or a class for expanded clones.

TRBV12-3/TRBV12-4	TRBD1	.	TRBJ1-2	TGTGCCAGCAGTCTAAGGGGACAGAGCTATGGCTACACCTTC	CASSLRGQSYGYTF
TRBV6-2/TRBV6-3	TRBD2	many	TRBJ2-1	TGTGCCAGCAACAGAGGACTAGCGGATGAGCAGTTCTTC	CASNRGLADEQFF
TRBV7-3	.	many	TRBJ2-3	TGTGCCAGCAGCTTAACAGGGGTGGGCACAGATACGCAGTATTTT	CASSLTGVGTDTQYF
TRBV7-2	TRBD2	.	TRBJ2-1	TGTGCCAGCAGCTTATTCGACGCGGGGGGCCTTCCTTACAATGAGCAGTTCTTC	CASSLFDAGGLPYNEQFF
TRBV7-8	.	many	TRBJ1-4	TGTGCCAGCAGCCCTCAATTAGGGGCAACTAATGAAAAACTGTTTTTT	CASSPQLGATNEKLFF
TRBV20-1	TRBD1	many	TRBJ2-3	TGCAGTGCTCTAGGGACAGGGGTTGGCACAGATACGCAGTATTTT	CSALGTGVGTDTQYF
TRBV7-3	.	.	TRBJ2-2	TGTGCCAGCAGCTCAGGGTTCGTGGGGAACACCGGGGAGCTGTTTTTT	CASSSGFVGNTGELFF
TRBV7-3	.	.	TRBJ2-7	TGTGCCAGCAGCTTAAATGGGCAGGGCAAGCAGTACTTC	CASSLNGQGKQYF
TRBV2	.	.	TRBJ2-1	TGTGCCAGCAGTGATAGGCGGGGCCCGAGGGCCTACAATGAGCAGTTCTTC	CASSDRRGPRAYNEQFF
TRBV12-3/TRBV12-4	.	many	TRBJ1-2	TGTGCCAGCAGAACCGCGAGGTACTATGGCTACACCTTC	CASRTARYYGYTF
TRBV10-3	.	.	TRBJ2-3	TGTGCCATCAGTGAGTCGGCTAGCGCTGGCACAGATACGCAGTATTTT	CAISESASAGTDTQYF
TRBV7-3	TRBD1	few	TRBJ2-4	TGTGCCAGCAGCTTGACAGGGGGAGGGAACATTCAGTACTTC	CASSLTGGGNIQYF
TRBV4-2	.	.	TRBJ2-3	TGTGCCAGCAGCCAAGGGGGGGCTATCACAGATACGCAGTATTTT	CASSQGGAITDTQYF
TRBV28	.	many	TRBJ2-7	TGTGCCAGCAGTGAAAATATTAGGGAGCAGTACTTC	CASSENIREQYF
TRBV5-1	.	many	TRBJ2-7	TGCGCCAGCAGCTTGTCAGGGGACGGGAGCTACGAGCAGTACTTC	CASSLSGDGSYEQYF
TRBV20-1	TRBD2	.	TRBJ2-7	TGCAGTGCTAGAGATCGGCGACTAGCGGGGACTTCCTACGAGCAGTACTTC	CSARDRRLAGTSYEQYF
TRBV28	.	many	TRBJ1-6	TGTGCCAGCAGACAATGGGACGGGGCGAATTCACCCCTCCACTTT	CASRQWDGANSPLHF
TRBV19	.	once	TRBJ1-3	TGTGCCAGTAGGAGCACTGGACAGCTTGGAAACACCATATATTTT	CASRSTGQLGNTIYF
TRBV12-5	TRBD1	many	TRBJ1-2	TGTGCTGCCAGGGGGCGAACCTCCTATGGCTACACCTTC	CAARGRTSYGYTF
TRBV20-1	.	.	TRBJ1-4	TGCAGTGCTAGTCGGCCCGAAAAACTGTTTTTT	CSASRPEKLFF
TRBV20-1	.	many	TRBJ2-5	TGCAGTGCTAGAGTTTGGGGGGTGGCCACTCAAGAGACCCAGTACTTC	CSARVWGVATQETQYF
TRBV7-8	.	many	TRBJ2-3	TGTGCCAGCAGCTCCCTCATATTCACAGATACGCAGTATTTT	CASSSLIFTDTQYF
TRBV20-1	.	many	TRBJ2-5	TGCAGTGCGAGACAGGCCCAAGAGACCCAGTACTTC	CSARQAQETQYF
TRBV6-1	.	.	TRBJ1-3	TGTGCCACTTTAACAGGGAACACTGGAAACACCATATATTTT	CATLTGNTGNTIYF
TRBV14	TRBD1	many	TRBJ1-1	TGTGCCAGCATGGGACAGCCCAACACTGAAGCTTTCTTT	CASMGQPNTEAFF
TRBV6-6	.	many	TRBJ1-5	TGTGCCAGCAGTTACCGACAGAGTACTCAGAATCAGCCCCAGCATTTT	CASSYRQSTQNQPQHF
TRBV28	TRBD1	many	TRBJ1-5	TGTGCCAGCAGTTTAACGCAGGGGGCCGGCAATCAGCCCCAGCATTTT	CASSLTQGAGNQPQHF
TRBV27	.	many	TRBJ2-5	TGTGCCAGCAGTTTCCCGAGGGCACGGGTTGAGGAAGAGACCCAGTACTTC	CASSFPRARVEEETQYF
TRBV11-3	.	many	TRBJ2-3	TGTGCCAGCAGCTTTGGTGGAGACACAGATACGCAGTATTTT	CASSFGGDTDTQYF